The clone carrying this T cell receptor (beta chain) was seen only once. These data originate in a study of cytomegalovirus exposure and HLA in healthy donors. The PCR ran on 60 Vbeta and 13 Jbeta primers. Clones were read by immunoSEQ multiplex PCR, and TCRdb kept only the in-frame ones, dropping some. The sample includes over 150,000 clones, 77% seen only once; the top ten take 1.4% to 1.5%. The V and J ends lost 0 bases and 8 bases, in that order; junction bases with no gene match: 6. Germline V lookup: CDR1 SGHNT, CDR2 YYREEE (reference sequence). The CDR3 is made up of 14 amino acids. The sequenced material came from PBMCs. V is TRBV5-4 and J is TRBJ2-7; 9 bases are shared with TRBD2. The origin of this receptor is a woman aged 30 to 39 in good health and CMV-seropositive. Here the CDR3 reads CASSLAGAGGQQYF. CDR3 bases: TGTGCCAGCAGCTTGGCAGGAGCGGGAGGCCAGCAGTACTTC.